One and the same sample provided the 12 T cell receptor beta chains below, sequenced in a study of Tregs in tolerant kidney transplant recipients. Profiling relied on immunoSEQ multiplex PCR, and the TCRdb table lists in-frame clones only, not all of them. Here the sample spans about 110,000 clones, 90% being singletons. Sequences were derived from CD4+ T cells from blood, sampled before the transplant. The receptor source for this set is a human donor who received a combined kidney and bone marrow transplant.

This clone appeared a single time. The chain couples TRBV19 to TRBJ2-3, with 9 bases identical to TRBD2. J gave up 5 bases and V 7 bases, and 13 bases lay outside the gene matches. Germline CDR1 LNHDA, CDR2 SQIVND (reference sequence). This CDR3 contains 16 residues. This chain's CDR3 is CASNRLADLTRDTQYF. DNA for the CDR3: TGTGCCAGTAACAGACTAGCGGATTTGACGCGAGATACGCAGTATTTT.

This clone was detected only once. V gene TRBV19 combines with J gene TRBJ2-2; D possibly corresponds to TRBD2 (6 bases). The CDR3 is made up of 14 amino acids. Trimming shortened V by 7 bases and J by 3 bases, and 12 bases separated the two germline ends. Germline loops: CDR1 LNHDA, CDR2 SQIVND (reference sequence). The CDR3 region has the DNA TGTGCCAGTATGGAAGGGGAGGACACCGGGGAGCTGTTTTTT. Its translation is CASMEGEDTGELFF. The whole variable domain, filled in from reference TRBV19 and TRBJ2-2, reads DGGITQSPKYLFRKEGQNVTLSCEQNLNHDAMYWYRQDPGQGLRLIYYSQIVNDFQKGDIAEGYSVSREKKESFPLTVTSAQKNPTAFYLCASMEGEDTGELFFGEGSRLTVL.

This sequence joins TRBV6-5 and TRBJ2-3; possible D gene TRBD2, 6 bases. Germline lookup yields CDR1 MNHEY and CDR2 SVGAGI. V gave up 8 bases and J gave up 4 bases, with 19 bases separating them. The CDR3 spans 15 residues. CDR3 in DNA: TGTGCCAGCCGGAAGGAGGGGCGAGTATCAGATACGCAGTATTTT. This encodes CASRKEGRVSDTQYF.

The CDR3 spells CASSSSGQYNSPLHF. Here the CDR3 DNA reads TGCGCCAGCAGCTCGTCGGGACAGTATAATTCACCCCTCCACTTT. The chain links TRBV5-1 to TRBJ1-6, with 7 bases lining up with TRBD1. The germline gives CDR1 SGHRS, CDR2 YFSETQ. This CDR3 comprises 15 residues. The V segment lost 3 bases and the J segment 4 bases; nucleotides outside the gene matches: 4.

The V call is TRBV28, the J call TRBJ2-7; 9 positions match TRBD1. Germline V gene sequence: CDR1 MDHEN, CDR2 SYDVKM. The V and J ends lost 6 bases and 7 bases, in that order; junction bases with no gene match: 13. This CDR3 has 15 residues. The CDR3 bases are TGTGCCAGCAGATTCCCCGGGACAGGGTTGGGAGAGCAGTACTTC. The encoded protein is CASRFPGTGLGEQYF.

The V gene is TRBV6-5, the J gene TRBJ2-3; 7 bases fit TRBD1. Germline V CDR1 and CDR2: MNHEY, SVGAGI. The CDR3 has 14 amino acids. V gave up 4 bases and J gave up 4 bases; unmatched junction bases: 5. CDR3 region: CASSWDSPSDTQYF. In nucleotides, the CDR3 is TGTGCCAGCAGTTGGGACAGTCCGTCAGATACGCAGTATTTT.

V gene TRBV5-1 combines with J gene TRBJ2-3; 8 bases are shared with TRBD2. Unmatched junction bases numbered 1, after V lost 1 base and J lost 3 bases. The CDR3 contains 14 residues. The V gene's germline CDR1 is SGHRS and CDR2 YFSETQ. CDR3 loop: CASSLLAGTDTQYF. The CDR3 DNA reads TGCGCCAGCAGCTTGTTAGCGGGAACAGATACGCAGTATTTT.

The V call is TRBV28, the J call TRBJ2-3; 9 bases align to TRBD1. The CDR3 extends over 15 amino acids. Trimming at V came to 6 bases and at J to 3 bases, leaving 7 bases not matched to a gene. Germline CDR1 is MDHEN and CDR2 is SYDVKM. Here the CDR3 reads CASREGQGRTDTQYF. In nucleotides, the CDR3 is TGTGCCAGCAGAGAGGGACAGGGAAGAACAGATACGCAGTATTTT.

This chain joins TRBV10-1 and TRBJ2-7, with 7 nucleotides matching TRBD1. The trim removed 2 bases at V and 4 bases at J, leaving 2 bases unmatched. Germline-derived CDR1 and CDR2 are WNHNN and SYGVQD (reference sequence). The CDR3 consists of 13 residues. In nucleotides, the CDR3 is TGCGCCAGCAGTGAGGGGGACAGATACGAGCAGTACTTC. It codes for CASSEGDRYEQYF.

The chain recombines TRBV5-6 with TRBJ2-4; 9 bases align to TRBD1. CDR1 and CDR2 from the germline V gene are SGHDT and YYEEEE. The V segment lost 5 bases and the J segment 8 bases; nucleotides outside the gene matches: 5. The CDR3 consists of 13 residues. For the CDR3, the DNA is TGTGCCAGCAGAAGGACAGGGGTAGACATTCAGTACTTC. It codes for CASRRTGVDIQYF. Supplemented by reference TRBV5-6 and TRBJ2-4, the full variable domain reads DAGVTQSPTHLIKTRGQQVTLRCSPKSGHDTVSWYQQALGQGPQFIFQYYEEEERQRGNFPDRFSGHQFPNYSSELNVNALLLGDSALYLCASRRTGVDIQYFGAGTRLSVL.

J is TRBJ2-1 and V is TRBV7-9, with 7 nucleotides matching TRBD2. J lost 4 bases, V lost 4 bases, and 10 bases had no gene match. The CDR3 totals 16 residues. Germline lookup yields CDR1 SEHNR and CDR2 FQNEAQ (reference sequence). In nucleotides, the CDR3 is TGTGCCAGCAGCTCGCGGGTGGGAGGGTCATACAATGAGCAGTTCTTC. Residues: CASSSRVGGSYNEQFF.

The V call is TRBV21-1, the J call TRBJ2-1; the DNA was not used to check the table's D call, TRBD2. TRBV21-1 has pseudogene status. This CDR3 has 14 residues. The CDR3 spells CASSPSGRRNEQFF. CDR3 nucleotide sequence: TGTGCCAGCAGCCCTAGCGGGAGAAGAAATGAGCAGTTCTTC.